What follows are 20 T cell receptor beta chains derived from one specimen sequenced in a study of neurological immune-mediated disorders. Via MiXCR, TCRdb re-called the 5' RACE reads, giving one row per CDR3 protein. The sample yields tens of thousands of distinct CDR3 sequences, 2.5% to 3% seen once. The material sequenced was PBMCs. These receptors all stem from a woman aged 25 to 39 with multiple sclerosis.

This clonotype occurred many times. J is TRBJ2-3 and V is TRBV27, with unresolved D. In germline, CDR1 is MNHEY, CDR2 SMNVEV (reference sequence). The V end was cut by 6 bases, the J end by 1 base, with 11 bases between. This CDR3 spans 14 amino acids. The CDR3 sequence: CASSLALRTDTQYF. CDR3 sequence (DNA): TGTGCCAGCAGCCTGGCGCTCCGCACAGATACGCAGTATTTT.

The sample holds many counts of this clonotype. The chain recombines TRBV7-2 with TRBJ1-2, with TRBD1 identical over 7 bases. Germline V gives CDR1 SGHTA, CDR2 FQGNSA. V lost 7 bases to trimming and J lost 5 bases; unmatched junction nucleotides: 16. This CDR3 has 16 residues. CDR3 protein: CASTETGSTPTYGYTF. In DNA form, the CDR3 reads TGTGCCAGCACCGAGACAGGGTCCACTCCTACTTATGGCTACACCTTC.

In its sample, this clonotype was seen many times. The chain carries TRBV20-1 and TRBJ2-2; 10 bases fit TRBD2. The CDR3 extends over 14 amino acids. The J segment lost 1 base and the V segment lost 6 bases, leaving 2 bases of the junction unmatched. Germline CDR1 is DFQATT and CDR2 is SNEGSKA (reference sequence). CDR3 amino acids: CSAERGGNTGELFF. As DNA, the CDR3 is TGCAGTGCCGAGCGGGGGGGGAACACCGGGGAGCTGTTTTTT.

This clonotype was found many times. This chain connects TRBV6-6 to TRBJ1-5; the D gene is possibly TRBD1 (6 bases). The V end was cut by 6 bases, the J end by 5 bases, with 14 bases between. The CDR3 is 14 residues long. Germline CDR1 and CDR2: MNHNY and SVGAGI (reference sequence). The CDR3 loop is CASSLRDNYQPQHF. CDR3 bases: TGTGCCAGCAGCCTGCGGGACAACTATCAGCCCCAGCATTTT.

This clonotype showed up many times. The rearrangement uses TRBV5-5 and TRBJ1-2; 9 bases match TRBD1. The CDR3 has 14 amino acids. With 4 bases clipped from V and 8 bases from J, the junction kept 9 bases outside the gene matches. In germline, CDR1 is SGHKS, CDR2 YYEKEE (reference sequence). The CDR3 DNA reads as TGTGCCAGCAGCCAGACCGGGACAGGGACCGGCTACACCTTC. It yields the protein CASSQTGTGTGYTF.

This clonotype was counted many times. Here the CDR3 reads CASSQSHSGAFTDTQYF. The CDR3 DNA sequence: TGCGCCAGCAGCCAATCCCATAGCGGAGCATTCACAGATACGCAGTATTTT. V gene TRBV4-1 combines with J gene TRBJ2-3; the D gene is possibly TRBD2 (6 bases). V dropped 2 bases and J dropped 2 bases, with 17 bases sitting between them. The CDR3 spans 17 residues. Germline V gene sequence: CDR1 MGHRA, CDR2 YSYEKL.

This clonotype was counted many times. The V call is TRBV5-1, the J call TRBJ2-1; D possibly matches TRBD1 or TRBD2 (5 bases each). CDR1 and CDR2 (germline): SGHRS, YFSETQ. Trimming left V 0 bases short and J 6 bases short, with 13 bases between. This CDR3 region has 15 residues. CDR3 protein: CASSLAGTAPNEQFF. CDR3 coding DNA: TGCGCCAGCAGCTTGGCCGGGACCGCTCCCAATGAGCAGTTCTTC.

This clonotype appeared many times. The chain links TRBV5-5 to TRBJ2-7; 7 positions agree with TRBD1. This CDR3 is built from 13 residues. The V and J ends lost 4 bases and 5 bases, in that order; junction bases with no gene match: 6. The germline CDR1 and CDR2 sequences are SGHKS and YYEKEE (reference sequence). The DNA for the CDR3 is TGTGCCAGCAGCCGAGAAGGGGGCAACGAGCAGTACTTC. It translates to CASSREGGNEQYF.

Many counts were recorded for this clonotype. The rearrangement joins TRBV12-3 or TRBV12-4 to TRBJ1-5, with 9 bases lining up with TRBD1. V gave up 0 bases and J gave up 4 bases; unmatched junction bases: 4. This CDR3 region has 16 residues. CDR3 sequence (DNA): TGTGCCAGCAGTTTAGCGCGGGACAGGGCGAATCAGCCCCAGCATTTT. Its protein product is CASSLARDRANQPQHF.

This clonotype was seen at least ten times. CDR3 DNA: TGTGCCATCAGTACAGGTCAAGAGACCCAGTACTTC. This sequence encodes CAISTGQETQYF. The J gene is TRBJ2-5, the V gene TRBV10-3, with D possibly matching TRBD1 (5 bases). The length of the CDR3 is 12 residues. Trimming cost V 5 bases and J 2 bases, with 6 bases left between them. Per the germline V gene, CDR1 is ENHRY and CDR2 is SYGVKD.

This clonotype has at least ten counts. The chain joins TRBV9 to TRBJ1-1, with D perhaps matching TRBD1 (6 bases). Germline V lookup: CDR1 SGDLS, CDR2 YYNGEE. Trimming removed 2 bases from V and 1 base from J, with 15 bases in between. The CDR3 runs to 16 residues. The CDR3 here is CASSVGASTTNTEAFF. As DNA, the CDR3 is TGTGCCAGCAGCGTGGGGGCGTCGACGACGAACACTGAAGCTTTCTTT. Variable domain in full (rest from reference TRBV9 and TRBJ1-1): DSGVTQTPKHLITATGQRVTLRCSPRSGDLSVYWYQQSLDQGLQFLIQYYNGEERAKGNILERFSAQQFPDLHSELNLSSLELGDSALYFCASSVGASTTNTEAFFGQGTRLTVV.

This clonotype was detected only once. DNA for the CDR3: TGTGCCAGCCTTGGGGGTGAAGCGCAGTACTTC. This translates into CASLGGEAQYF. V and J are TRBV2 and TRBJ2-7; the D gene could be TRBD1 or TRBD2 (5 bases each). CDR1 and CDR2 from the germline V gene are SNHLY and FYNNEI. Trimming left V 8 bases short and J 9 bases short, with 14 bases between. The CDR3 sequence is 11 residues long.

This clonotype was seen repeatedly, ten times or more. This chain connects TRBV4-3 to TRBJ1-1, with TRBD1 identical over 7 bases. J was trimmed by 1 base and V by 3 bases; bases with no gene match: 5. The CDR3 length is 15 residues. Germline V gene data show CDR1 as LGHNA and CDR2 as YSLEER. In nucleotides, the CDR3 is TGCGCCAGCAGCCAGAGACAGGGAGGGAACACTGAAGCTTTCTTT. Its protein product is CASSQRQGGNTEAFF.

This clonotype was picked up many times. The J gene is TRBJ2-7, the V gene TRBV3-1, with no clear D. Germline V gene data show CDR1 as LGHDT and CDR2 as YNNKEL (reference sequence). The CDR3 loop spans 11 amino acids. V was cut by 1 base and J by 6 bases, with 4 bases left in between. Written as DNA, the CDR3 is TGTGCCAGCAGCCAAGCCCGCGAGCAGTACTTC. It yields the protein CASSQAREQYF.

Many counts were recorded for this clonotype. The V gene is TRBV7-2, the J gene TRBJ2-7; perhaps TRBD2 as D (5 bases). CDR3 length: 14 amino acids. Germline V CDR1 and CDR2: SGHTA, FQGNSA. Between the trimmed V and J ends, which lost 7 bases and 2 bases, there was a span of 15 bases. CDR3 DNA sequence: TGTGCCAGCAACCTAAACGGAGGCCCCTACGAGCAGTACTTC. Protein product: CASNLNGGPYEQYF.

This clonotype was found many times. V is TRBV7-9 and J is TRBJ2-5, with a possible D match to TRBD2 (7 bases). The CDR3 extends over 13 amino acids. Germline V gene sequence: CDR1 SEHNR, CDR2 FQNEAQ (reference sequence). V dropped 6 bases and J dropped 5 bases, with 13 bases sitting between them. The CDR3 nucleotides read TGTGCCAGCAGGTTCGGGGGGCGTGAGACCCAGTACTTC. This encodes CASRFGGRETQYF.

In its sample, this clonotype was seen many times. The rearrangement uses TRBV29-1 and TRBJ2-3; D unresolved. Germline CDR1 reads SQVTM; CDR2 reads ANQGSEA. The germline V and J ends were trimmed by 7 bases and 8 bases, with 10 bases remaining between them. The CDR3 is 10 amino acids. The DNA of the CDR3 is TGCAGCGCCCTGGGCGGTACGCAGTATTTT. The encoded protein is CSALGGTQYF.

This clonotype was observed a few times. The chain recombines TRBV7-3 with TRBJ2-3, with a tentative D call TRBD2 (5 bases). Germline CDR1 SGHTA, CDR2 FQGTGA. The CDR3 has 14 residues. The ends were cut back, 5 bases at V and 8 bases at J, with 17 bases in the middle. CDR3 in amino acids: CASSPGEAGGTQYF. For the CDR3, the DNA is TGTGCCAGCAGCCCCGGTGAGGCGGGCGGTACGCAGTATTTT.

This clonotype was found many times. The CDR3 sequence is CSAYLAGPQPQHF. The CDR3 coding sequence is TGCAGTGCTTACTTGGCGGGACCTCAGCCCCAGCATTTT. J is TRBJ1-5 and V is TRBV20-1; possible D gene TRBD1, 5 bases. V was shortened by 5 bases and J by 6 bases, with 14 bases between the two germline ends. The germline V gene has CDR1 DFQATT and CDR2 SNEGSKA (reference sequence). The CDR3 spans 13 residues.

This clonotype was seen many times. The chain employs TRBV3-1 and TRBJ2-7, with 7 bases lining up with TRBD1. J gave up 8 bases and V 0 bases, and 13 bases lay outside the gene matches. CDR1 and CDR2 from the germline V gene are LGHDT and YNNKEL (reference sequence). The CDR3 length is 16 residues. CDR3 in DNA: TGTGCCAGCAGCCAAGATGAGGGGGCAGGGGGAACGAAGCAGTACTTC. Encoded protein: CASSQDEGAGGTKQYF.